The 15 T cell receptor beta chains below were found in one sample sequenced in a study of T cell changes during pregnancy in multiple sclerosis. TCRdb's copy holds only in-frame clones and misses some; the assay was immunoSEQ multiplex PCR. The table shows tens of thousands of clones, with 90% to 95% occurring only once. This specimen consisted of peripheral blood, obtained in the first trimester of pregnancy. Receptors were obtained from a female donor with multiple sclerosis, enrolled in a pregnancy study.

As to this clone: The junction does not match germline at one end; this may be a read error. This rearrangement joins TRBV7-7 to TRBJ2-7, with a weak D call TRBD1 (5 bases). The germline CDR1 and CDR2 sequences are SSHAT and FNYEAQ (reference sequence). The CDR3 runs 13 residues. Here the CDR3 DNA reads TGTGCTAGCAGCTTAGTGCAGGGTGGCGAGCAGTACTTC. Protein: CASSLVQGGEQYF.

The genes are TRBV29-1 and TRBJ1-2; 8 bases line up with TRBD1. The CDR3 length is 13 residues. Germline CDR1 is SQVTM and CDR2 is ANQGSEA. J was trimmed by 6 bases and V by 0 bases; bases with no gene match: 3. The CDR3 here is CSVEESGGNGYTF. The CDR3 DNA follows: TGCAGCGTTGAAGAGTCAGGGGGCAATGGCTACACCTTC. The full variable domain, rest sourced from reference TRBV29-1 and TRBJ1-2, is SAVISQKPSRDICQRGTSLTIQCQVDSQVTMMFWYRQQPGQSLTLIATANQGSEATYESGFVIDKFPISRPNLTFSTLTVSNMSPEDSSIYLCSVEESGGNGYTFGSGTRLTVV.

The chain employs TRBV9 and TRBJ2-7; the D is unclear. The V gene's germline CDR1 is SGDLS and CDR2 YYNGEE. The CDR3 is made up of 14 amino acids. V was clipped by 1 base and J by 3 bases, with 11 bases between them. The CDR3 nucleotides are TGTGCCAGCAGCGTACAGGCTGGGTTCTACGAGCAGTACTTC. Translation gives CASSVQAGFYEQYF.

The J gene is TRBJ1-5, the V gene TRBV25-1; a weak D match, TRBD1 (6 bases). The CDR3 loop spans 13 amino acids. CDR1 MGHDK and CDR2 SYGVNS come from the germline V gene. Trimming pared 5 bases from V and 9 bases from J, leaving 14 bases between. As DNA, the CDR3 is TGTGCCAGCAGTTTGGGGGGGCATAGGCCCCAGCATTTT. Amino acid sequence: CASSLGGHRPQHF.

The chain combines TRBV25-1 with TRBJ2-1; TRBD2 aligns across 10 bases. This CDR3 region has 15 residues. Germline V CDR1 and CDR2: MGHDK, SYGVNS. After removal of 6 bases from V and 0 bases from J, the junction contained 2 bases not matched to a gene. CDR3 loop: CASSLAGGSYNEQFF. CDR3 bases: TGTGCCAGCAGCTTAGCGGGGGGCTCCTACAATGAGCAGTTCTTC.

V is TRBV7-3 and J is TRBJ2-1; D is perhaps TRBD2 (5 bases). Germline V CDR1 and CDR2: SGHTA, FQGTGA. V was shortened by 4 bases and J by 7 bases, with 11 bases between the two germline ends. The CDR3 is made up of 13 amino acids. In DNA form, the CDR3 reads TGTGCCAGCAGCTCCCTCACTAGTAATGAGCAGTTCTTC. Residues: CASSSLTSNEQFF.

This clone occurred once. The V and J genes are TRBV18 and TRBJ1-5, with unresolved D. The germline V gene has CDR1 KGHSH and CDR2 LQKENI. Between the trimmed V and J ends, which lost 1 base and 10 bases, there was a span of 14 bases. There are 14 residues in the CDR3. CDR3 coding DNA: TGTGCCAGCTCACCACGACAAGGAGGAGGCCCCCAGCATTTT. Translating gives CASSPRQGGGPQHF. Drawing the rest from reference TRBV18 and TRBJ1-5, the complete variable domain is NAGVMQNPRHLVRRRGQEARLRCSPMKGHSHVYWYRQLPEEGLKFMVYLQKENIIDESGMPKERFSAEFPKEGPSILRIQQVVRGDSAAYFCASSPRQGGGPQHFGDGTRLSIL.

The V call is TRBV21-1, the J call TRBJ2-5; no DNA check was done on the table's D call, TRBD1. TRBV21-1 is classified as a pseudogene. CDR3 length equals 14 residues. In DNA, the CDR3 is TGTGCCAGCAGCAAAGGTGCAGGGAAAGAGACCCAGTACTTC. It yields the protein CASSKGAGKETQYF.

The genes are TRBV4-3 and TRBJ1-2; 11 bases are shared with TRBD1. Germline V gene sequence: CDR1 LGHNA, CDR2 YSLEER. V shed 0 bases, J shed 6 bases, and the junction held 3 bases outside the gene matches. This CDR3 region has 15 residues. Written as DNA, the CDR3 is TGCGCCAGCAGCCAAGAGGACAGGGGGCTTAATGGCTACACCTTC. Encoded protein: CASSQEDRGLNGYTF.

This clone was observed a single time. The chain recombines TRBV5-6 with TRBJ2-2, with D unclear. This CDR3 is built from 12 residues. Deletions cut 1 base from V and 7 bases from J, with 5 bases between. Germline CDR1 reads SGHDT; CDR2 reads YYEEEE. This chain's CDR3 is CASSLLVGELFF. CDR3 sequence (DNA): TGTGCCAGCAGCTTGCTAGTCGGGGAGCTGTTTTTT.

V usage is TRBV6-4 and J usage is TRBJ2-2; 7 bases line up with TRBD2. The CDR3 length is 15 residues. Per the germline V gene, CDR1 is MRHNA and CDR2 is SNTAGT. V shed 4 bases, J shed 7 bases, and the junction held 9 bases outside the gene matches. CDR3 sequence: CASSAGAGPHGELFF. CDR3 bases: TGTGCCAGCAGTGCGGGAGCGGGGCCTCACGGGGAGCTGTTTTTT.

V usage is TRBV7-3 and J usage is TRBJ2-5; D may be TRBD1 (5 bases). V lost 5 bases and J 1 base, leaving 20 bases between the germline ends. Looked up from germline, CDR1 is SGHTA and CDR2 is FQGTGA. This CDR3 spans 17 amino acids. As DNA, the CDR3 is TGTGCCAGCAGCCCCGACTCTGGACAACGGCGCCAAGAGACCCAGTACTTC. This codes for CASSPDSGQRRQETQYF.

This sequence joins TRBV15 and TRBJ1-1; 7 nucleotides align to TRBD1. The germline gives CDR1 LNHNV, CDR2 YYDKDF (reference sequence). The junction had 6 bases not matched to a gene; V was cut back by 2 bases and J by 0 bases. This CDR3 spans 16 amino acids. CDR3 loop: CATSRPSTGLNTEAFF. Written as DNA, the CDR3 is TGTGCCACCAGCAGACCGTCGACAGGGCTGAACACTGAAGCTTTCTTT.

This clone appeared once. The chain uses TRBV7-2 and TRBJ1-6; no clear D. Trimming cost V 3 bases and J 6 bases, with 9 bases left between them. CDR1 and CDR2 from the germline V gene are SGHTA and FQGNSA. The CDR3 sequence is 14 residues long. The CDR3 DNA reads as TGTGCCAGCAGCTTCCGGTTTTTTAATTCACCCCTCCACTTT. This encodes CASSFRFFNSPLHF.

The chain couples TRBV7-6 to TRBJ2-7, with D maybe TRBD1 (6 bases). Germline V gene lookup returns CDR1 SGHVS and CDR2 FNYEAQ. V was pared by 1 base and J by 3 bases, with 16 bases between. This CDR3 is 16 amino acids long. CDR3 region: CASSLGGGRSYYEQYF. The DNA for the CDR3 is TGTGCCAGCAGCTTAGGTGGGGGCAGATCATACTACGAGCAGTACTTC.